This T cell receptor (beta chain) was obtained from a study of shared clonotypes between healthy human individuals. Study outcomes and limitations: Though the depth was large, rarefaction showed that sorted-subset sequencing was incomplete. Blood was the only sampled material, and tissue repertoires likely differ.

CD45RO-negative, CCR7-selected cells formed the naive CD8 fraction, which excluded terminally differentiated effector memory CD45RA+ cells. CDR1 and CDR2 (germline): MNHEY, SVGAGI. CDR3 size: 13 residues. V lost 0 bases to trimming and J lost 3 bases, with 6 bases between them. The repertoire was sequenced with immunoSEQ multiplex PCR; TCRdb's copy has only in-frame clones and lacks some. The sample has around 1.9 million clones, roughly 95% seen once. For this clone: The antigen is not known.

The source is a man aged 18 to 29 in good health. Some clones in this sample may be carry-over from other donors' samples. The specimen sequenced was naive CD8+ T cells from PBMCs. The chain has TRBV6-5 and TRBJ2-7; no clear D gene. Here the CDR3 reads CASSYSNFYEQYF. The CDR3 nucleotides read TGTGCCAGCAGTTACTCTAACTTCTACGAGCAGTACTTC.